The 13 T cell receptor beta chains given below trace back to one sample, sequenced in a study of OX40 agonist ivuxolimab in advanced cancers. The method was immunoSEQ multiplex PCR; TCRdb's version includes in-frame clones alone and lacks a portion of them. The table records 60,000 to 100,000 clones, approximately 80% of them present only once. Sequencing used CD4+ or CD8+ T cells sorted from blood, obtained in a trial of the OX40 agonist ivuxolimab. These receptors were obtained from an adult with an advanced solid tumor such as melanoma, head and neck, liver or kidney cancer.

This chain connects TRBV5-1 to TRBJ1-5; tentative D call: TRBD1 (5 bases). Trimming stripped 0 bases from V and 0 bases from J, with 10 bases between. This CDR3 region has 16 residues. CDR1 is SGHRS, CDR2 YFSETQ, per germline. CDR3 residues: CASSLDDSYSNQPQHF. In DNA, the CDR3 is TGCGCCAGCAGCTTGGACGACAGTTATAGCAATCAGCCCCAGCATTTT.

The genes are TRBV18 and TRBJ2-7, with D perhaps given as TRBD1 or TRBD2 (6 bases each). V was pared by 2 bases and J by 2 bases, with 16 bases between. There are 16 residues in the CDR3. The germline V gene encodes CDR1 KGHSH and CDR2 LQKENI. DNA for the CDR3: TGTGCCAGCTCACCATGGGCGGGACATCAGGCCTACGAGCAGTACTTC. Translation: CASSPWAGHQAYEQYF.

V usage is TRBV7-8 and J usage is TRBJ1-2; 7 bases are shared with TRBD1. Germline V gene lookup returns CDR1 SGHVS and CDR2 FQNEAQ. J was trimmed by 8 bases and V by 1 base; bases with no gene match: 4. CDR3 length: 13 residues. The CDR3 DNA reads TGTGCCAGCAGCTTAGGGACAGGCACCGGCTACACCTTC. This gives the protein CASSLGTGTGYTF.

This chain joins TRBV10-2 and TRBJ2-7; 10 nucleotides match TRBD2. The V and J ends lost 2 bases and 7 bases, in that order; junction bases with no gene match: 2. This CDR3 spans 13 amino acids. Germline V lookup: CDR1 WSHSY, CDR2 SAAADI. The CDR3 DNA sequence: TGCGCCAGCAGTGAGGCTAGCGGGAGTGAGCAGTACTTC. The encoded protein is CASSEASGSEQYF.

The chain uses TRBV5-1 and TRBJ2-5; 8 nucleotides match TRBD1. The CDR3 contains 12 residues. Germline V gene lookup returns CDR1 SGHRS and CDR2 YFSETQ. Germline trimming cut 7 bases from V and 3 bases from J; bases unmatched to any gene: 2. The CDR3 bases are TGCGCCAGCGGGGACAGGAAAGAGACCCAGTACTTC. It encodes CASGDRKETQYF.

This chain links TRBV7-9 with TRBJ2-5; D is uncertain. The germline V gene has CDR1 SEHNR and CDR2 FQNEAQ (reference sequence). Trimming cost V 5 bases and J 5 bases, with 9 bases left between them. CDR3 size: 12 residues. CDR3 sequence: CASSEVGETQYF. The CDR3 DNA sequence: TGTGCCAGCAGCGAGGTAGGGGAGACCCAGTACTTC.

The chain recombines TRBV9 with TRBJ2-1; TRBD2 agrees at 9 bases. The J segment lost 5 bases and the V segment lost 4 bases, leaving 10 bases of the junction unmatched. The germline CDR1 and CDR2 sequences are SGDLS and YYNGEE. The CDR3 covers 16 residues. The CDR3 nucleotides are TGTGCCAGCAGCCTACGGGCTAGCGGGGTCCACAATGAGCAGTTCTTC. It yields the protein CASSLRASGVHNEQFF. Full variable domain (outside the CDR3, taken from reference TRBV9 and TRBJ2-1): DSGVTQTPKHLITATGQRVTLRCSPRSGDLSVYWYQQSLDQGLQFLIQYYNGEERAKGNILERFSAQQFPDLHSELNLSSLELGDSALYFCASSLRASGVHNEQFFGPGTRLTVL.

This chain connects TRBV7-7 to TRBJ1-3; tentatively, D is TRBD1 (6 bases). Trimming left V 6 bases short and J 6 bases short, with 15 bases between. This CDR3 is built from 14 residues. Germline V lookup: CDR1 SSHAT, CDR2 FNYEAQ (reference sequence). In DNA, the CDR3 is TGTGCCAGCAGTACCTCCGGGACATCAAACACCATATATTTT. This codes for CASSTSGTSNTIYF.

The CDR3: CASSFEGVANTEAFF. As DNA, the CDR3 is TGTGCCAGCAGTTTTGAAGGGGTGGCGAACACTGAAGCTTTCTTT. This chain links TRBV28 with TRBJ1-1; weak D call: TRBD1 (5 bases). This CDR3 spans 15 amino acids. V dropped 3 bases and J dropped 1 base, with 12 bases sitting between them. CDR1 and CDR2 (germline): MDHEN, SYDVKM.

CDR3: CASSQAFPGTGGVNEQFF. In DNA form, the CDR3 reads TGCGCCAGCAGCCAAGCCTTCCCCGGGACAGGGGGCGTCAATGAGCAGTTCTTC. This chain uses TRBV4-3 with TRBJ2-1; 12 bases fit TRBD1. Losses at the gene ends were 1 base for V and 6 bases for J; bases not matched to a gene: 10. The CDR3 is made up of 18 amino acids. The V gene's germline CDR1 is LGHNA and CDR2 YSLEER.

This clone has only one observation. The chain combines TRBV7-2 with TRBJ1-5; 7 positions agree with TRBD1. In germline, CDR1 is SGHTA, CDR2 FQGNSA. There are 14 residues in the CDR3. The trim removed 7 bases at V and 6 bases at J, leaving 9 bases unmatched. The DNA of the CDR3 is TGTGCCAGCACCGTGGACAGGAGTATTCAGCCCCAGCATTTT. As protein: CASTVDRSIQPQHF.

The chain recombines TRBV5-6 with TRBJ2-7, with 9 bases identical to TRBD2. CDR3 length: 16 residues. V was pared by 0 bases and J by 3 bases, with 7 bases of the junction left unmatched. Germline CDR1 SGHDT, CDR2 YYEEEE. CDR3 DNA sequence: TGTGCCAGCAGCTTGGCCCCCAGCGGGAGGAACTACGAGCAGTACTTC. Translated: CASSLAPSGRNYEQYF.

J is TRBJ1-6 and V is TRBV30, with D uncertain. Trimming took off 0 bases at V and 9 bases at J, with 12 bases between the two ends. The CDR3 contains 14 residues. Germline V gene data show CDR1 as GTSNPN and CDR2 as SVGIG (reference sequence). CDR3 residues: CAWSVLDRGSPLHF. In DNA form, the CDR3 reads TGTGCCTGGAGTGTACTCGACCGGGGTTCACCCCTCCACTTT.